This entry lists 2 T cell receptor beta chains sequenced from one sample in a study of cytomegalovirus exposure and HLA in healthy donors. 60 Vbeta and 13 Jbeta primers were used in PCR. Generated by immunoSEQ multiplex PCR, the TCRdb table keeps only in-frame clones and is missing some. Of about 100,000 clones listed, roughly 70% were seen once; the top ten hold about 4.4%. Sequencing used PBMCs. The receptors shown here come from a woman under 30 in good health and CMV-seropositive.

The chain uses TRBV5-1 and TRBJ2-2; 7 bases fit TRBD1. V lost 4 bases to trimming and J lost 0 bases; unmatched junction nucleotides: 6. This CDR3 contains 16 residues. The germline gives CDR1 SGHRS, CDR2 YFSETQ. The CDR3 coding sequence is TGCGCCAGCAGCCCGACCGGGACAGCGAACACCGGGGAGCTGTTTTTT. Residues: CASSPTGTANTGELFF.

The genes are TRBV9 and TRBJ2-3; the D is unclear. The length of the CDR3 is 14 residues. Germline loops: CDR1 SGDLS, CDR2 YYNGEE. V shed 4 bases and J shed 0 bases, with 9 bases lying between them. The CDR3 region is CASSPRASTDTQYF. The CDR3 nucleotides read TGTGCCAGCAGCCCCCGAGCGAGCACAGATACGCAGTATTTT.